The 22 T cell receptor beta chains below were found in one sample sequenced in a study of T cell responses to AZD1222 COVID-19 vaccine. The assay was immunoSEQ multiplex PCR, and TCRdb's table has in-frame clones only and misses some. Of 130,000 to 150,000 clones detected, 92% appear once; the ten largest clones hold roughly 1.8%. Specimen: peripheral blood, collected on day 0 of AZD1222 vaccination. The source is an adult in good health.

This sequence joins TRBV19 and TRBJ1-1, with a possible D match to TRBD1 (6 bases). The CDR3 spans 14 residues. Looked up from germline, CDR1 is LNHDA and CDR2 is SQIVND (reference sequence). The V and J ends lost 6 bases and 2 bases respectively, with 13 bases between them. In DNA, the CDR3 is TGTGCCAGTAGCCCCGGACAGCCTAACACTGAAGCTTTCTTT. Translation: CASSPGQPNTEAFF.

The genes are TRBV5-4 and TRBJ2-1, with 7 positions matching TRBD2. The germline gives CDR1 SGHNT, CDR2 YYREEE (reference sequence). The CDR3 extends over 16 amino acids. J lost 0 bases, V lost 4 bases, and 7 bases had no gene match. The CDR3 spells CASSDPSGDSYNEQFF. The CDR3 DNA follows: TGTGCCAGCAGCGATCCTAGCGGAGACTCCTACAATGAGCAGTTCTTC.

V and J are TRBV19 and TRBJ2-5; 10 bases are shared with TRBD2. J lost 4 bases, V lost 4 bases, and 3 bases had no gene match. The CDR3 is made up of 14 amino acids. The V gene's germline CDR1 is LNHDA and CDR2 SQIVND (reference sequence). For the CDR3, the DNA is TGTGCCAGTAGTACTAGCGGGAGTGGAGAGACCCAGTACTTC. It encodes CASSTSGSGETQYF.

V gene TRBV7-9 combines with J gene TRBJ1-3, with no clear D. Germline values: CDR1 SEHNR, CDR2 FQNEAQ (reference sequence). The CDR3 has 10 residues. Trimming took 11 bases from V and 1 from J, leaving 3 bases between them. CDR3 in DNA: TGTGCCGGGTCTGGAAACACCATATATTTT. Translated, it gives CAGSGNTIYF.

The chain recombines TRBV7-9 with TRBJ1-4; 8 bases match TRBD1. Germline V gives CDR1 SEHNR, CDR2 FQNEAQ (reference sequence). The trim removed 8 bases at V and 3 bases at J, leaving 8 bases unmatched. This CDR3 has 15 residues. The chain's CDR3 is CASAGDRSPNEKLFF. The CDR3 DNA is TGTGCCAGCGCCGGGGACAGGAGCCCTAATGAAAAACTGTTTTTT. The entire variable domain, with the rest obtained from reference TRBV7-9 and TRBJ1-4, is as follows: DTGVSQNPRHKITKRGQNVTFRCDPISEHNRLYWYRQTLGQGPEFLTYFQNEAQLEKSRLLSDRFSAERPKGSFSTLEIQRTEQGDSAMYLCASAGDRSPNEKLFFGSGTQLSVL.

V usage is TRBV5-1 and J usage is TRBJ2-7; D may correspond to TRBD1 or TRBD2 (5 bases each). Trimming took 1 base from V and 5 from J, leaving 16 bases between them. This CDR3 comprises 15 residues. Germline loops: CDR1 SGHRS, CDR2 YFSETQ. CDR3 region: CASSLYGSGTNEQYF. CDR3 DNA sequence: TGCGCCAGCAGCTTGTATGGCAGTGGGACCAACGAGCAGTACTTC.

A single count supports this clone. The gene calls are TRBV13 and TRBJ1-3, with D perhaps matching TRBD1 (5 bases). CDR1 is PRHDT, CDR2 FYEKMQ, per germline (reference sequence). This CDR3 has 16 amino acids. V lost 5 bases and J lost 3, with 17 bases in between. The CDR3 region is CASSVTSGLYGNTIYF. The CDR3, as DNA: TGTGCCAGCAGCGTAACCTCAGGGTTATATGGAAACACCATATATTTT.

V and J are TRBV11-2 and TRBJ2-1, with 8 bases that match TRBD2. There are 17 residues in the CDR3. Germline-derived CDR1 and CDR2 are SGHAT and FQNNGV. V lost 2 bases to trimming and J lost 2 bases; unmatched junction nucleotides: 8. The CDR3 nucleotides are TGTGCCAGCAGCTTACGCGGGGATAGCGGGACCTACAATGAGCAGTTCTTC. This translates into CASSLRGDSGTYNEQFF.

The gene calls are TRBV4-1 and TRBJ1-5; the D is unclear. The CDR3 covers 15 residues. The germline V gene encodes CDR1 MGHRA and CDR2 YSYEKL. The V end lost 4 bases, the J end lost 0 bases, and 10 bases lay between the germline ends. CDR3 amino acids: CASSLRENSNQPQHF. Here the CDR3 DNA reads TGCGCCAGCAGCCTCCGGGAGAATAGCAATCAGCCCCAGCATTTT.

This chain joins TRBV20-1 and TRBJ2-1; D may be TRBD1 (6 bases). CDR3 size: 13 residues. The germline V gene encodes CDR1 DFQATT and CDR2 SNEGSKA (reference sequence). The V gene lost 3 bases and the J gene lost 7 bases, with 13 bases spanning the gap. CDR3 in amino acids: CSASRQVKNEQFF. The CDR3 DNA is TGCAGTGCTAGTAGACAGGTGAAAAATGAGCAGTTCTTC.

This sequence joins TRBV7-2 and TRBJ2-5, with 13 bases aligning to TRBD2. CDR3 length: 16 residues. With 3 bases clipped from V and 2 bases from J, the junction kept 3 bases outside the gene matches. Germline V gene sequence: CDR1 SGHTA, CDR2 FQGNSA. As DNA, the CDR3 is TGTGCCAGCAGCTTGACTAGCGGGAGGTATCAAGAGACCCAGTACTTC. It translates to CASSLTSGRYQETQYF.

The rearrangement links TRBV5-6 to TRBJ1-2; perhaps TRBD1 as D (6 bases). Trimming shortened V by 0 bases and J by 6 bases, and 12 bases separated the two germline ends. The germline gives CDR1 SGHDT, CDR2 YYEEEE. This CDR3 region has 14 residues. CDR3 sequence reads: CASSLEPGANGYTF. The CDR3 DNA follows: TGTGCCAGCAGCTTGGAACCGGGGGCCAATGGCTACACCTTC.

V and J are TRBV15 and TRBJ2-7; TRBD1 matches at 7 bases. The CDR3 contains 16 residues. The V and J ends lost 0 bases and 2 bases, in that order; junction bases with no gene match: 7. The germline gives CDR1 LNHNV, CDR2 YYDKDF (reference sequence). The CDR3, as DNA: TGTGCCACCAGCAGAGATAGGAGACAGGGTACCTACGAGCAGTACTTC. The encoded protein is CATSRDRRQGTYEQYF.

In this sample, this clone turned up a few times. The CDR3 loop is CASSFSGQNNEQFF. As DNA, the CDR3 is TGCGCCAGCAGCTTCTCAGGACAAAACAATGAGCAGTTCTTC. The chain uses TRBV5-1 and TRBJ2-1; TRBD1 is a possible D gene (5 bases). Germline-derived CDR1 and CDR2 are SGHRS and YFSETQ. V was trimmed by 2 bases and J by 5 bases, leaving 11 bases between them. There are 14 residues in the CDR3.

This sequence joins TRBV19 and TRBJ2-5; D uncertain. This CDR3 spans 15 amino acids. Germline CDR1 is LNHDA and CDR2 is SQIVND (reference sequence). V was shortened by 0 bases and J by 0 bases, with 8 bases between the two germline ends. For the CDR3, the DNA is TGTGCCAGTAGTATAGAAGGCAGGAACCAAGAGACCCAGTACTTC. It is translated as CASSIEGRNQETQYF.

V gene TRBV5-1 combines with J gene TRBJ2-7, with TRBD1 matching over 7 bases. V was clipped by 5 bases and J by 3 bases; unmatched bases: 11. The CDR3 runs 15 residues. Per the germline V gene, CDR1 is SGHRS and CDR2 is YFSETQ. The CDR3, as DNA: TGCGCCAGCAGTTCCGGGACAGAAAATTTCTACGAGCAGTACTTC. This translates into CASSSGTENFYEQYF.

This chain uses TRBV7-9 with TRBJ1-1, with D perhaps TRBD1 (6 bases). Germline V gene sequence: CDR1 SEHNR, CDR2 FQNEAQ (reference sequence). The CDR3 loop spans 16 amino acids. Trimming removed 5 bases from V and 0 bases from J, with 16 bases in between. CDR3: CASSAQRGGMNTEAFF. The CDR3 nucleotides are TGTGCCAGCAGCGCTCAACGCGGGGGCATGAACACTGAAGCTTTCTTT.

The J gene is TRBJ1-4, the V gene TRBV18; no clear D. V shed 5 bases and J shed 8 bases, with 12 bases lying between them. The CDR3 covers 13 residues. Germline values: CDR1 KGHSH, CDR2 LQKENI. The CDR3 nucleotides are TGTGCCAGCTCAGGGGTAGTTGAAGAAAAACTGTTTTTT. Protein product: CASSGVVEEKLFF.

V usage is TRBV6-5 and J usage is TRBJ2-7; perhaps TRBD2 as D (6 bases). The CDR3 contains 14 residues. V lost 6 bases and J 4 bases, leaving 16 bases between the germline ends. CDR1 MNHEY and CDR2 SVGAGI come from the germline V gene. The CDR3 here is CASSRRDSLYEQYF. The CDR3 DNA reads as TGTGCCAGCAGCCGCCGGGACTCCCTTTACGAGCAGTACTTC.

This clone has a single count. This chain connects TRBV5-1 to TRBJ2-5; unclear D gene. The length of the CDR3 is 14 residues. Germline assignment: CDR1 SGHRS and CDR2 YFSETQ. The V and J ends lost 2 bases and 2 bases respectively, with 10 bases between them. CDR3 sequence reads: CASSLEVPQETQYF. CDR3 DNA sequence: TGCGCCAGCAGCTTAGAAGTCCCACAAGAGACCCAGTACTTC.

This clone occurred once. This rearrangement joins TRBV6-5 to TRBJ1-6; D call uncertain. V lost 8 bases, J lost 0 bases, and 11 bases lay in between. CDR1 and CDR2 from the germline V gene are MNHEY and SVGAGI. This CDR3 has 15 amino acids. The CDR3 DNA sequence: TGTGCCAGCTCCCCGGACCTCTCCTATAATTCACCCCTCCACTTT. It translates to CASSPDLSYNSPLHF.

This chain links TRBV7-2 with TRBJ2-1; TRBD2 aligns across 16 bases. The CDR3 is made up of 19 amino acids. V lost 3 bases to trimming and J lost 6 bases; unmatched junction nucleotides: 11. Germline CDR1 is SGHTA and CDR2 is FQGNSA. The CDR3: CASSFVIPGLAGGTNEQFF. The CDR3 bases are TGTGCCAGCAGCTTCGTAATACCGGGACTAGCGGGAGGGACCAATGAGCAGTTCTTC.